These 8 T cell receptor beta chains were sequenced from one sample in a study of control samples from healthy donors and cancer patients. This table comes from immunoSEQ multiplex PCR, and its TCRdb copy is limited to in-frame clones, with some not included. The sample lists about 150,000 clones, almost 90% occurring once. The sequenced sample consisted of blood. Receptor source: a young man in good health.

This chain uses TRBV27 with TRBJ2-3, with D hard to call. CDR3 length equals 13 residues. Trimming took 3 bases from V and 4 from J, leaving 8 bases between them. Per germline, CDR1 MNHEY and CDR2 SMNVEV (reference sequence). CDR3 coding DNA: TGTGCCAGCAGTTTGGGTCGTGCAGATACGCAGTATTTT. It translates to CASSLGRADTQYF.

The chain couples TRBV19 to TRBJ2-1, with D possibly called TRBD1 or TRBD2 (5 bases each). This CDR3 contains 13 residues. Trimming took 3 bases from V and 9 from J, leaving 12 bases between them. Germline CDR1 reads LNHDA; CDR2 reads SQIVND (reference sequence). The CDR3 sequence is CASSILSGGEQFF. The CDR3 coding sequence is TGTGCCAGTAGTATCCTCAGTGGGGGTGAGCAGTTCTTC. Full variable domain (rest looked up from reference TRBV19 and TRBJ2-1): DGGITQSPKYLFRKEGQNVTLSCEQNLNHDAMYWYRQDPGQGLRLIYYSQIVNDFQKGDIAEGYSVSREKKESFPLTVTSAQKNPTAFYLCASSILSGGEQFFGPGTRLTVL.

Only one count was recorded for this clone. V usage is TRBV4-1 and J usage is TRBJ1-3; D possibly corresponds to TRBD1 (6 bases). Germline V gene data show CDR1 as MGHRA and CDR2 as YSYEKL. Trimming took off 1 base at V and 0 bases at J, with 10 bases between the two ends. The CDR3 runs to 16 residues. The CDR3 spells CASSQGGQNSGNTIYF. Written as DNA, the CDR3 is TGCGCCAGCAGCCAAGGCGGACAGAACTCTGGAAACACCATATATTTT.

This sequence joins TRBV2 and TRBJ2-2, with a possible D match to TRBD2 (6 bases). This CDR3 has 13 residues. V shed 9 bases and J shed 3 bases, with 11 bases lying between them. Germline-derived CDR1 and CDR2 are SNHLY and FYNNEI. CDR3 nucleotide sequence: TGTGCCAGGGAAGCGGGTGACACCGGGGAGCTGTTTTTT. Translation: CAREAGDTGELFF.

The genes are TRBV19 and TRBJ2-7, with D possibly being TRBD1 or TRBD2 (6 bases each). From germline, CDR1 is LNHDA and CDR2 SQIVND (reference sequence). V was shortened by 8 bases and J by 0 bases, with 17 bases between the two germline ends. The CDR3 spans 15 residues. CDR3 protein: CASQTGASSSYEQYF. In nucleotides, the CDR3 is TGTGCCAGTCAGACGGGGGCGTCTAGCTCCTACGAGCAGTACTTC.

In its sample, this clone was seen a few times. V is TRBV5-1 and J is TRBJ2-3; 7 bases line up with TRBD1. This CDR3 region has 16 residues. Germline V lookup: CDR1 SGHRS, CDR2 YFSETQ. Trimming at V came to 0 bases and at J to 5 bases, leaving 9 bases not matched to a gene. The DNA for the CDR3 is TGCGCCAGCAGCTTGGGGGTTAGGACAGGAGGAGATACGCAGTATTTT. This codes for CASSLGVRTGGDTQYF.

This clone was counted a single time. The chain is built from TRBV9 and TRBJ2-5; 10 bases are shared with TRBD1. Germline CDR1 reads SGDLS; CDR2 reads YYNGEE. V was clipped by 3 bases and J by 2 bases; unmatched bases: 4. The CDR3 totals 15 residues. The DNA of the CDR3 is TGTGCCAGCAGCGCGGGGGACAGGGGTCAAGAGACCCAGTACTTC. Its translation: CASSAGDRGQETQYF.

This clone turned up a few times. The chain links TRBV4-2 to TRBJ2-7, with D tentatively TRBD1 (5 bases). CDR3 length: 14 residues. V was cut by 1 base and J by 4 bases, with 11 bases left in between. The germline V gene encodes CDR1 LGHNA and CDR2 YNFKEQ. The CDR3 loop is CASSQGGPSYEQYF. In nucleotides, the CDR3 is TGTGCCAGCAGCCAAGGGGGCCCGTCGTACGAGCAGTACTTC.